These 10 T cell receptor beta chains share one sample of origin, sequenced in a study of blood T cell repertoires in COVID-19. Only in-frame clones appear in the TCRdb table, and some are missing; sequencing was by immunoSEQ multiplex PCR. The sample lists tens of thousands of clones, 75% to 90% seen once, with less than 5.5% in the top ten. The sequenced material came from peripheral blood. All receptors come from a human donor in a cohort sampled during active COVID-19.

This clone appeared once. In nucleotides, the CDR3 is TGTGCCAGCAGCCCGTGGGGGGGTCAAGAGACCCAGTACTTC. It yields the protein CASSPWGGQETQYF. The chain links TRBV5-4 to TRBJ2-5; TRBD2 matches at 7 bases. CDR3 length equals 14 residues. With 4 bases clipped from V and 2 bases from J, the junction kept 5 bases outside the gene matches. Per the germline V gene, CDR1 is SGHNT and CDR2 is YYREEE (reference sequence).

The chain couples TRBV5-8 to TRBJ1-3, with D perhaps TRBD1 (6 bases). Germline V gene data show CDR1 as SGHTS and CDR2 as YDEGEE. The V end lost 7 bases, the J end lost 0 bases, and 14 bases lay between the germline ends. The CDR3 contains 15 residues. The CDR3 DNA sequence: TGTGCCAGCTCTACAGGGACCCGCTCTGGAAACACCATATATTTT. Protein: CASSTGTRSGNTIYF.

The rearrangement uses TRBV7-3 and TRBJ2-1, with TRBD2 matching 7 bases. Germline values: CDR1 SGHTA, CDR2 FQGTGA. The CDR3 runs 15 residues. With 5 bases clipped from V and 3 bases from J, the junction kept 7 bases outside the gene matches. The CDR3 reads CASSKRASGYNEQFF. Here the CDR3 DNA reads TGTGCCAGCAGCAAAAGGGCTAGCGGCTACAATGAGCAGTTCTTC.

This sequence joins TRBV11-2 and TRBJ2-7; D is undetermined. The CDR3 has 13 amino acids. CDR1 is SGHAT, CDR2 FQNNGV, per germline. The V end lost 4 bases, the J end lost 5 bases, and 12 bases lay between the germline ends. CDR3 protein: CASSSDFRNEQYF. The CDR3 DNA is TGTGCCAGCAGCTCTGACTTTAGGAACGAGCAGTACTTC.

The chain is built from TRBV5-1 and TRBJ2-5; 11 bases are a match to TRBD2. Germline trimming cut 4 bases from V and 5 bases from J; bases unmatched to any gene: 10. The CDR3 consists of 16 residues. Germline loops: CDR1 SGHRS, CDR2 YFSETQ. The CDR3 coding sequence is TGCGCCAGCAGCCCGGTGGCTAGCGGGAGGAGGGAGACCCAGTACTTC. Its translation: CASSPVASGRRETQYF.

The rearrangement joins TRBV29-1 to TRBJ1-1; a weak D match, TRBD1 (6 bases). This CDR3 spans 10 amino acids. V lost 6 bases and J 7 bases, leaving 9 bases between the germline ends. Germline CDR1 and CDR2: SQVTM and ANQGSEA. The CDR3 DNA reads TGCAGCGTGGTACAGGGTGAAGCTTTCTTT. This gives the protein CSVVQGEAFF. Full variable domain (missing parts from reference TRBV29-1 and TRBJ1-1): SAVISQKPSRDICQRGTSLTIQCQVDSQVTMMFWYRQQPGQSLTLIATANQGSEATYESGFVIDKFPISRPNLTFSTLTVSNMSPEDSSIYLCSVVQGEAFFGQGTRLTVV.

V is TRBV11-2 and J is TRBJ2-7; 7 bases map to TRBD2. Losses at the gene ends were 5 bases for V and 2 bases for J; bases not matched to a gene: 6. Looked up from germline, CDR1 is SGHAT and CDR2 is FQNNGV. This CDR3 spans 14 amino acids. CDR3 in amino acids: CASSRNSGPYEQYF. In DNA form, the CDR3 reads TGTGCCAGCAGCCGTAATAGCGGGCCCTACGAGCAGTACTTC.

The chain joins TRBV2 to TRBJ2-1, with TRBD2 matching 10 bases. After removal of 5 bases from V and 8 bases from J, the junction contained 6 bases not matched to a gene. Germline V CDR1 and CDR2: SNHLY, FYNNEI. The CDR3 covers 14 residues. As DNA, the CDR3 is TGTGCCAGCAGTCTAGCGGGGGTAGGGGATGAGCAGTTCTTC. It specifies CASSLAGVGDEQFF.

J is TRBJ2-1 and V is TRBV20-1; 8 nucleotides match TRBD2. The CDR3 loop spans 14 amino acids. Per the germline V gene, CDR1 is DFQATT and CDR2 is SNEGSKA (reference sequence). V gave up 3 bases and J gave up 3 bases; unmatched junction bases: 4. The CDR3 region is CSASTSGYYNEQFF. The CDR3 nucleotides are TGCAGTGCTAGTACTAGCGGTTACTACAATGAGCAGTTCTTC.

The rearrangement joins TRBV5-1 to TRBJ2-3; 15 nucleotides match TRBD2. The germline CDR1 and CDR2 sequences are SGHRS and YFSETQ. With 4 bases clipped from V and 6 bases from J, the junction kept 12 bases outside the gene matches. This CDR3 is built from 18 residues. CDR3 protein: CASSLPWTSGRVGDTQYF. The CDR3 DNA is TGCGCCAGCAGCCTCCCATGGACTAGCGGGAGGGTCGGGGATACGCAGTATTTT.